Listed below are T cell receptor beta chains from one sample, sequenced in a study of T cells in lung cancer brain metastases. The table came from immunoSEQ multiplex PCR; TCRdb's copy has only in-frame clones and leaves some out. The sample shows about 1,400 clones, roughly nine tenths of them seen only once. The sequenced material came from tumor tissue from a brain metastasis. The receptors originated from a woman aged 50 to 65 with non-small cell lung cancer that had spread to the brain. CDR3s include the opening cysteine and the closing phenylalanine or tryptophan. The order of the fields is J gene, V gene, D gene, clone size, CDR3 DNA, CDR3 protein. D genes are given only for firm matches. Rows give clone size only sometimes, using once, few, many, or a class for an expanded clone.

TRBJ1-5 | TRBV6-6 | TRBD1 | - | TGTGCCAGCAGCAAAACGGGGACAGGGAGCAATCAGCCCCAGCATTTT | CASSKTGTGSNQPQHF
TRBJ2-1 | TRBV5-1 | - | - | TGCGCCAGCAGCTCGGGGACGGTCAACAATGAGCAGTTCTTC | CASSSGTVNNEQFF
TRBJ2-2 | TRBV18 | TRBD1 | - | TGTGCCAGCTCACCACCAACAGGGGGATTCACCGGGGAGCTGTTTTTT | CASSPPTGGFTGELFF
TRBJ1-2 | TRBV7-9 | - | - | TGTGCCAGCAGCTTATTTGGCAGAAGGACCTTAGGCTATGGCTACACCTTC | CASSLFGRRTLGYGYTF
TRBJ1-4 | TRBV18 | - | few | TGTGCCAGCTCACCACCAGGGGGGCCAGAAAAACTGTTTTTT | CASSPPGGPEKLFF
TRBJ2-6 | TRBV7-2 | TRBD2 | - | TGTGCCAGCAGCTACCTAGCGGGTGCCCAAACTGGGGCCAACGTCCTGACTTTC | CASSYLAGAQTGANVLTF
TRBJ1-2 | TRBV7-9 | TRBD1 | once | TGTGCCAGCAGCACCCGGGACAGTGACAACTATGGCTACACCTTC | CASSTRDSDNYGYTF
TRBJ1-4 | TRBV28 | - | - | TGTGCCACCCGACGGGGGACTAATGAAAAACTGTTTTTT | CATRRGTNEKLFF
TRBJ2-1 | TRBV4-3 | - | - | TGCGCCAGCAGCCAGGTAGGGTCCGGGGAGCAGTTCTTC | CASSQVGSGEQFF
TRBJ1-1 | TRBV11-2 | TRBD1 | - | TGTACCAGCAGCCCTAGGACAGGGCGGAACACTGAAGCTTTCTTT | CTSSPRTGRNTEAFF
TRBJ2-1 | TRBV28 | - | - | TGTGCCAGCACCCGACTGCGCAATGAGCAGTTCTTC | CASTRLRNEQFF
TRBJ2-5 | TRBV18 | - | - | TGTGCCAGCTCCCCAAAAGAGACCCAGTACTTC | CASSPKETQYF
TRBJ2-7 | TRBV30 | - | - | TGTGCCTGGAGTCCAGTGGGTCGAGGGGCCTACGAGCAGTACTTC | CAWSPVGRGAYEQYF
TRBJ2-2 | TRBV27 | - | - | TGTGCCAGCAGTTTAGTATCCGGGGAGCTGTTTTTT | CASSLVSGELFF
TRBJ2-3 | TRBV29-1 | - | - | TGCAGCGTTCCGGACATCTTTACGCAGTATTTT | CSVPDIFTQYF
TRBJ2-7 | TRBV7-2 | TRBD1 | - | TGTGCCAGCAGCTTAAGTAGGGGACAGACCTACGAGCAGTACTTC | CASSLSRGQTYEQYF
TRBJ2-6 | TRBV7-9 | - | - | TGTGCCAGCAGCTTAGGGACTGCTGGGGCCAACGTCCTGACTTTC | CASSLGTAGANVLTF
TRBJ2-1 | TRBV6-5 | - | - | TGTGCCAGCAGGGGGCAGGGCTCCTACAATGAGCAGTTCTTC | CASRGQGSYNEQFF
TRBJ1-1 | TRBV27 | - | - | TGTGCCAGCAGTTTATCCCGGGACACTGAAGCTTTCTTT | CASSLSRDTEAFF
TRBJ1-6 | TRBV27 | - | - | TGTGCCAGCAGTTTAAAGGTGGATTCACCCCTCCACTTT | CASSLKVDSPLHF
TRBJ2-2 | TRBV4-2 | TRBD1 | - | TGTGCCAGCAGCCAAGGGACAGGGACGTACACCGGGGAGCTGTTTTTT | CASSQGTGTYTGELFF
TRBJ2-7 | TRBV18 | - | - | TGTGCCAGCTCACCCCCGAATGGGGGAACGCAAAACGAGCAGTACTTC | CASSPPNGGTQNEQYF
TRBJ2-7 | TRBV14 | - | - | TGTGCCAGCAGCCTCCTCCATGGACGCGGGTCGTCCTACGAGCAGTACTTC | CASSLLHGRGSSYEQYF
TRBJ2-3 | TRBV4-3 | - | - | TGCGCCAGCAGCCAAGAGGGGGGACGGGTAACAGATACGCAGTATTTT | CASSQEGGRVTDTQYF
TRBJ1-4 | TRBV4-3 | TRBD1 | once | TGCGCCAGCAGCCAATTCCAGGGGGCGGATGAAAAACTGTTTTTT | CASSQFQGADEKLFF
TRBJ2-2 | TRBV4-1 | - | once | TGCGCCAGCAGCCAAGGTCAAGCGTTTTACACCGGGGAGCTGTTTTTT | CASSQGQAFYTGELFF
TRBJ1-4 | TRBV5-1 | - | - | TGCGCCAGCAGCAGGGGGGGGAATGAAAAACTGTTTTTT | CASSRGGNEKLFF
TRBJ2-1 | TRBV14 | - | few | TGTGCCAGCAGCCAAGACGGAGACAGGTTCCTCGGCAATGAGCAGTTCTTC | CASSQDGDRFLGNEQFF
TRBJ2-7 | TRBV7-2 | - | - | TGTGCCAGCAGCTTGGAAACCTACGAGCAGTACTTC | CASSLETYEQYF
TRBJ1-2 | TRBV27 | TRBD1 | - | TGTGCCAGCACCGGGACAGGGGTTGATGGCTACACCTTC | CASTGTGVDGYTF
TRBJ2-3 | TRBV19 | TRBD2 | - | TGTGCCAGTAGTAGGCAGGGACTAGCGGCTAGCACAGATACGCAGTATTTT | CASSRQGLAASTDTQYF
TRBJ2-2 | TRBV30 | - | once | TGTGCCTGGAGTAGGAACGGGATCATCGCCGGGGAGCTGTTTTTT | CAWSRNGIIAGELFF
TRBJ2-1 | TRBV4-2 | TRBD2 | - | TGTGCCAGCAGCCAAGATCTAGCGGGCTCCTACAATGAGCAGTTCTTC | CASSQDLAGSYNEQFF
TRBJ1-4 | TRBV29-1 | - | - | TGCAGCGTTGAATCAGTACAGAAACTGTTTTTT | CSVESVQKLFF
TRBJ2-5 | TRBV13 | - | - | TGTGCCAACAGCTTAGAGGTCAGTAGCGGCAAAGAGACCCAGTACTTC | CANSLEVSSGKETQYF
TRBJ2-7 | TRBV28 | TRBD2 | - | TGTGCCAGCAGCTTAGCGGGAGTTATCTCCTACGAGCAGTACTTC | CASSLAGVISYEQYF
TRBJ1-5 | TRBV15 | - | - | TGTGCCACCAGCAGAGACATAAGGACAGCGGATCATCCGCCCCAGCATTTT | CATSRDIRTADHPPQHF
TRBJ2-7 | TRBV19 | TRBD1 | - | TGTGCCAGTAGCAGGGACAGAAAGTACGAGCAGTACTTC | CASSRDRKYEQYF
TRBJ1-1 | TRBV19 | TRBD1 | - | TGTGCCAGTACCGCGATAGGGACAGGGGGTAAGGACACTGAAGCTTTCTTT | CASTAIGTGGKDTEAFF
TRBJ1-2 | TRBV6-6 | TRBD1 | - | TGTGCCAGTCGGGGACAGAACTATGGCTACACCTTC | CASRGQNYGYTF
TRBJ2-7 | TRBV28 | - | - | TGTGCCAGCAGTTTAGGGACAATATACGAGCAGTACTTC | CASSLGTIYEQYF
TRBJ1-1 | TRBV27 | - | - | TGTGCCAGCAGTCAAGGGGCTGAAGCTTTCTTT | CASSQGAEAFF
TRBJ2-2 | TRBV14 | TRBD2 | - | TGTGCCAGCAGCCGTAATCTAGCGGGAGTTGGGGCCGGGGAGCTGTTTTTT | CASSRNLAGVGAGELFF
TRBJ1-5 | TRBV18 | TRBD1 | once | TGTGCCAGCTCACTAACAGGGGATCAGCCCCAGCATTTT | CASSLTGDQPQHF
TRBJ1-5 | TRBV4-1 | - | few | TGCGCCAGCAGCCAAAATCCAGGGGATAGCAATCAGCCCCAGCATTTT | CASSQNPGDSNQPQHF
TRBJ2-3 | TRBV4-1 | - | - | TGCGCCAGCAGCCTGGACTTTTCCGGCACAGATACGCAGTATTTT | CASSLDFSGTDTQYF
TRBJ1-3 | TRBV18 | - | - | TGTGCCAGCTCCCCCGGTTCCTCTGGAAACACCATATATTTT | CASSPGSSGNTIYF
TRBJ2-7 | TRBV11-2 | TRBD2 | once | TGTGCCAGCAGTGGACTAGCGGGAAAATACGAGCAGTACTTC | CASSGLAGKYEQYF